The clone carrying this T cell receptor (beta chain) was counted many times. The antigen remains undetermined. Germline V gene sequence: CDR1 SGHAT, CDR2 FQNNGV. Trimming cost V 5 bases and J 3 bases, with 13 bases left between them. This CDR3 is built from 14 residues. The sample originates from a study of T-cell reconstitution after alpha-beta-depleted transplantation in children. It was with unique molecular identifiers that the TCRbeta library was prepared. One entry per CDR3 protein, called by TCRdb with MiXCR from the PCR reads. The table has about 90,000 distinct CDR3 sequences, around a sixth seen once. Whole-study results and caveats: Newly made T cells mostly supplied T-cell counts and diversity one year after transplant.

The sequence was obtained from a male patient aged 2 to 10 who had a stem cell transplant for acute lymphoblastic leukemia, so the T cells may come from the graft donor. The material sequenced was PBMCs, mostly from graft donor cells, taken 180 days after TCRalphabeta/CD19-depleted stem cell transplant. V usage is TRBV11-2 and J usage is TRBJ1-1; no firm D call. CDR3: CASSQTTGYTEAFF. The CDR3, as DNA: TGTGCCAGCAGCCAAACGACGGGGTACACTGAAGCTTTCTTT.